The 30 T cell receptor beta chains below come from one sample, sequenced in a study of technical replicates of blood from several donors. The protocol was immunoSEQ multiplex PCR, while the TCRdb copy is restricted to in-frame clones and leaves out a portion. The data hold 50,000 to 70,000 clones, with around 91% observed a single time. The specimen was PBMCs. The receptor set was obtained from a human donor in good health. Some clones in this sample may be carry-over from other donors' samples.

The J gene is TRBJ2-2, the V gene TRBV29-1; D is ambiguous. Trimming stripped 3 bases from V and 4 bases from J, with 9 bases between. This CDR3 has 13 residues. Germline CDR1 and CDR2: SQVTM and ANQGSEA. CDR3 sequence reads: CSVDVMSTGELFF. The CDR3 DNA is TGCAGCGTTGATGTTATGTCCACCGGGGAGCTGTTTTTT.

V and J are TRBV10-3 and TRBJ1-1, with 8 positions matching TRBD1. Germline values: CDR1 ENHRY, CDR2 SYGVKD. CDR3 length: 15 residues. Trimming removed 4 bases from V and 1 base from J; junction bases left unmatched: 5. CDR3 coding DNA: TGTGCCATCAGTGGCGGACAGGGTAAGAACACTGAAGCTTTCTTT. It yields the protein CAISGGQGKNTEAFF.

The CDR3 coding sequence is TGTGCCTGGAGTGTTAACAGGGACTATGGCTACACCTTC. Protein product: CAWSVNRDYGYTF. The chain combines TRBV30 with TRBJ1-2; maybe TRBD1 (6 bases). This CDR3 is 13 amino acids long. Trimming removed 0 bases at V and 3 bases at J, with 8 bases between. Germline values: CDR1 GTSNPN, CDR2 SVGIG (reference sequence).

V is TRBV10-3 and J is TRBJ1-6, with TRBD1 identical over 7 bases. V shed 6 bases, J shed 7 bases, and the junction held 6 bases outside the gene matches. The V gene's germline CDR1 is ENHRY and CDR2 SYGVKD. The CDR3 length is 14 residues. The CDR3 sequence: CAISQDRANSPLHF. CDR3 DNA: TGTGCCATCAGCCAAGACAGGGCCAATTCACCCCTCCACTTT.

This clone was recorded once. This chain links TRBV9 with TRBJ1-3, with D possibly matching TRBD1 (5 bases). Germline CDR1 reads SGDLS; CDR2 reads YYNGEE. V gave up 2 bases and J gave up 4 bases, with 7 bases separating them. The CDR3 contains 13 residues. The CDR3 region has the DNA TGTGCCAGCAGCGTGTCAGGGGGAAACACCATATATTTT. It translates to CASSVSGGNTIYF.

The J gene is TRBJ2-2, the V gene TRBV4-2, with D possibly TRBD2 on 6 matching bases. CDR3 size: 15 residues. The V and J ends lost 1 base and 6 bases respectively, with 12 bases between them. The germline V gene encodes CDR1 LGHNA and CDR2 YNFKEQ. The CDR3 nucleotides read TGTGCCAGCAGCCAAGTCTGGGGGGAGGCCGGGGAGCTGTTTTTT. Translated, it gives CASSQVWGEAGELFF.

This sequence joins TRBV25-1 and TRBJ2-5; the D gene is possibly TRBD2 (6 bases). The V end was cut by 7 bases, the J end by 1 base, with 13 bases between. The germline V gene has CDR1 MGHDK and CDR2 SYGVNS. The CDR3 runs 14 residues. CDR3 nucleotides: TGTGCCAGCAACCCTAGCGCGCTCCAAGAGACCCAGTACTTC. Protein sequence: CASNPSALQETQYF. The variable domain in full, with the rest retrieved from reference TRBV25-1 and TRBJ2-5, is EADIYQTPRYLVIGTGKKITLECSQTMGHDKMYWYQQDPGMELHLIHYSYGVNSTEKGDLSSESTVSRIRTEHFPLTLESARPSHTSQYLCASNPSALQETQYFGPGTRLLVL.

V gene TRBV10-3 combines with J gene TRBJ1-1; TRBD1 agrees at 12 bases. J gave up 5 bases and V 2 bases, and 3 bases lay outside the gene matches. The CDR3 spans 15 residues. Per the germline V gene, CDR1 is ENHRY and CDR2 is SYGVKD. CDR3: CAISETGQGATEAFF. In DNA, the CDR3 is TGTGCCATCAGTGAGACGGGACAGGGGGCGACTGAAGCTTTCTTT.

The V and J genes are TRBV5-1 and TRBJ2-7, with 7 bases lining up with TRBD1. This CDR3 has 16 residues. CDR1 and CDR2 from the germline V gene are SGHRS and YFSETQ. Trimming at V came to 2 bases and at J to 1 base, leaving 9 bases not matched to a gene. The CDR3 DNA reads TGCGCCAGCAGCTTTGACCCCACGACAGGGTCCTACGAGCAGTACTTC. It yields the protein CASSFDPTTGSYEQYF. Complete variable domain (other parts from reference TRBV5-1 and TRBJ2-7): KAGVTQTPRYLIKTRGQQVTLSCSPISGHRSVSWYQQTPGQGLQFLFEYFSETQRNKGNFPGRFSGRQFSNSRSEMNVSTLELGDSALYLCASSFDPTTGSYEQYFGPGTRLTVT.

This chain links TRBV29-1 with TRBJ1-4, with D possibly being TRBD1 (5 bases). Trimming removed 4 bases from V and 0 bases from J, with 9 bases in between. Per germline, CDR1 SQVTM and CDR2 ANQGSEA. The CDR3 is made up of 14 amino acids. The CDR3 sequence: CSVVGVATNEKLFF. The CDR3 DNA is TGCAGCGTTGTAGGGGTTGCAACTAATGAAAAACTGTTTTTT.

The chain joins TRBV21-1 to TRBJ2-1; TRBD2 is the table's D call and was not checked against the DNA. TRBV21-1 has pseudogene status. The CDR3 sequence is 16 residues long. The CDR3 reads CASKRLGDSSYNEQFF. In nucleotides, the CDR3 is TGTGCCAGCAAGAGATTAGGGGACTCCTCCTACAATGAGCAGTTCTTC.

This chain connects TRBV29-1 to TRBJ2-5, with 8 positions matching TRBD1. The germline V gene has CDR1 SQVTM and CDR2 ANQGSEA. The length of the CDR3 is 13 residues. V dropped 4 bases and J dropped 5; count of bases not matched to a gene: 6. CDR3 coding DNA: TGCAGCGTTGCTCAGGGGGCCCAGGAGACCCAGTACTTC. Amino acid sequence: CSVAQGAQETQYF. Variable domain in full (rest from reference TRBV29-1 and TRBJ2-5): SAVISQKPSRDICQRGTSLTIQCQVDSQVTMMFWYRQQPGQSLTLIATANQGSEATYESGFVIDKFPISRPNLTFSTLTVSNMSPEDSSIYLCSVAQGAQETQYFGPGTRLLVL.

V gene TRBV9 combines with J gene TRBJ2-3, with D unresolved. The CDR3 extends over 13 amino acids. Trimming took off 0 bases at V and 4 bases at J, with 6 bases between the two ends. Germline CDR1 and CDR2: SGDLS and YYNGEE. In DNA form, the CDR3 reads TGTGCCAGCAGCGTAGACTTCGCAGATACGCAGTATTTT. This sequence encodes CASSVDFADTQYF.

The table lists this clone with a count of one. The gene calls are TRBV6-1 and TRBJ2-5; the D gene is possibly TRBD1 (5 bases). The germline CDR1 and CDR2 sequences are MNHNS and SASEGT. V gave up 4 bases and J gave up 5 bases, with 8 bases separating them. The CDR3 loop spans 12 amino acids. The DNA of the CDR3 is TGTGCCAGCAGTGCATGGGGCGAGACCCAGTACTTC. This sequence encodes CASSAWGETQYF.

The rearrangement joins TRBV7-2 to TRBJ1-2; D gene unclear. The germline CDR1 and CDR2 sequences are SGHTA and FQGNSA. The CDR3 is 13 residues long. Trimming took 1 base from V and 7 from J, leaving 10 bases between them. The CDR3 DNA reads TGTGCCAGCAGCTTAGTAGTCGGAGGTGGCTACACCTTC. Protein product: CASSLVVGGGYTF.

This chain connects TRBV7-9 to TRBJ1-5, with a tentative D call TRBD1 (6 bases). The CDR3 contains 13 residues. The V end lost 1 base, the J end lost 10 bases, and 11 bases lay between the germline ends. The germline CDR1 and CDR2 sequences are SEHNR and FQNEAQ (reference sequence). CDR3 in amino acids: CASSLGGQEPQHF. The CDR3, as DNA: TGTGCCAGCAGCTTAGGGGGGCAGGAACCCCAGCATTTT. The full variable domain, rest sourced from reference TRBV7-9 and TRBJ1-5, is DTGVSQNPRHKITKRGQNVTFRCDPISEHNRLYWYRQTLGQGPEFLTYFQNEAQLEKSRLLSDRFSAERPKGSFSTLEIQRTEQGDSAMYLCASSLGGQEPQHFGDGTRLSIL.

The V and J genes are TRBV4-3 and TRBJ2-3, with TRBD2 matching 8 bases. Germline V gives CDR1 LGHNA, CDR2 YSLEER. With V trimmed by 0 bases and J by 2 bases, 4 bases remained unmatched. The CDR3 covers 16 residues. CDR3: CASSQDPGRATDTQYF. CDR3 sequence (DNA): TGCGCCAGCAGCCAAGACCCCGGGAGGGCCACAGATACGCAGTATTTT.

This chain uses TRBV11-2 with TRBJ2-5; 7 bases are shared with TRBD1. V trimming: 6 bases; J trimming: 4 bases; junction bases outside the gene matches: 5. Looked up from germline, CDR1 is SGHAT and CDR2 is FQNNGV. The CDR3 is made up of 13 amino acids. CDR3 nucleotides: TGTGCCAGCAGATCTACAGGGGCAGAGACCCAGTACTTC. It yields the protein CASRSTGAETQYF.

This clone was picked up one time. This chain uses TRBV5-4 with TRBJ2-3, with 12 bases identical to TRBD2. Per germline, CDR1 SGHNT and CDR2 YYREEE (reference sequence). V was pared by 4 bases and J by 3 bases, with 3 bases of the junction left unmatched. The CDR3 runs 15 residues. The CDR3 region has the DNA TGTGCCAGCAGCCCAGGACTAGCGGGAACAGATACGCAGTATTTT. Amino acid sequence: CASSPGLAGTDTQYF.

The V gene is TRBV7-2, the J gene TRBJ2-2; tentatively, D is TRBD1 (5 bases). The CDR3 loop spans 14 amino acids. Germline loops: CDR1 SGHTA, CDR2 FQGNSA. Trimming took 6 bases from V and 6 from J, leaving 14 bases between them. The chain's CDR3 is CASSPTGVAGELFF. CDR3 nucleotide sequence: TGTGCCAGCAGTCCAACAGGTGTCGCCGGGGAGCTGTTTTTT.

The chain joins TRBV11-2 to TRBJ2-7, with TRBD1 matching 9 bases. The CDR3 totals 15 residues. Germline-derived CDR1 and CDR2 are SGHAT and FQNNGV. J gave up 6 bases and V 4 bases, and 10 bases lay outside the gene matches. CDR3 sequence reads: CASSYSQGAVSEQYF. In DNA form, the CDR3 reads TGTGCCAGCAGCTACTCACAGGGGGCGGTATCCGAGCAGTACTTC. The full variable domain, rest sourced from reference TRBV11-2 and TRBJ2-7, is EAGVAQSPRYKIIEKRQSVAFWCNPISGHATLYWYQQILGQGPKLLIQFQNNGVVDDSQLPKDRFSAERLKGVDSTLKIQPAKLEDSAVYLCASSYSQGAVSEQYFGPGTRLTVT.

This clone was picked up a small number of times. The chain combines TRBV4-1 with TRBJ2-1, with TRBD1 as a possible D gene (6 bases). Trimming removed 8 bases at V and 9 bases at J, with 17 bases between. The CDR3 covers 13 residues. Germline CDR1 MGHRA, CDR2 YSYEKL. CDR3 coding DNA: TGCGCCAGCGGGGGCATACCTAGGGGTGAGCAGTTCTTC. Amino acid sequence: CASGGIPRGEQFF.

The rearrangement links TRBV15 to TRBJ2-5, with D possibly being TRBD2 (5 bases). Trimming pared 2 bases from V and 4 bases from J, leaving 11 bases between. The CDR3 contains 14 residues. The germline V gene has CDR1 LNHNV and CDR2 YYDKDF (reference sequence). CDR3 loop: CATSRPGWGETQYF. The CDR3 region has the DNA TGTGCCACCAGCAGACCGGGGTGGGGAGAGACCCAGTACTTC.

This chain links TRBV6-1 with TRBJ1-1, with TRBD1 identical over 12 bases. Germline CDR1 and CDR2: MNHNS and SASEGT. V trimming: 3 bases; J trimming: 8 bases; junction bases outside the gene matches: 7. This CDR3 has 15 amino acids. The CDR3 loop is CASSEPGTGGLEAFF. CDR3 coding DNA: TGTGCCAGCAGTGAGCCCGGGACAGGGGGCTTGGAAGCTTTCTTT.

The sample holds one count of this clone. V is TRBV18 and J is TRBJ1-5; TRBD1 aligns across 9 bases. There are 15 residues in the CDR3. Trimming cost V 3 bases and J 3 bases; bases outside gene matches: 3. In germline, CDR1 is KGHSH, CDR2 LQKENI. CDR3 loop: CASSPTGGNNQPQHF. Here the CDR3 DNA reads TGTGCCAGCTCACCGACAGGGGGAAACAATCAGCCCCAGCATTTT.

The genes are TRBV11-2 and TRBJ2-7; D remains ambiguous. V lost 5 bases to trimming and J lost 7 bases, with 12 bases between them. Germline loops: CDR1 SGHAT, CDR2 FQNNGV. The CDR3 length is 12 residues. The CDR3 nucleotides are TGTGCCAGCAGCCCCACCCGGCGGGAGCAGTACTTC. Its protein product is CASSPTRREQYF.

V is TRBV6-6 and J is TRBJ2-1, with TRBD2 identical over 9 bases. Losses at the gene ends were 5 bases for V and 4 bases for J; bases not matched to a gene: 3. Germline V CDR1 and CDR2: MNHNY, SVGAGI (reference sequence). This CDR3 comprises 14 residues. The CDR3 bases are TGTGCCAGCAGTCTAAGCGGGGGGTACAATGAGCAGTTCTTC. It translates to CASSLSGGYNEQFF.

The rearrangement joins TRBV9 to TRBJ1-4, with 10 bases matching TRBD1. CDR1 is SGDLS and CDR2 is YYNGEE in the germline V gene. The junction had 3 bases not matched to a gene; V was cut back by 0 bases and J by 4 bases. This CDR3 region has 16 residues. The CDR3 DNA sequence: TGTGCCAGCAGCGTAGGGCGGACAGGGGGTAATGAAAAACTGTTTTTT. Translating gives CASSVGRTGGNEKLFF.

The chain carries TRBV7-3 and TRBJ2-1; D unclear. Trimming cost V 2 bases and J 2 bases, with 10 bases left between them. The CDR3 sequence is 15 residues long. CDR1 and CDR2 from the germline V gene are SGHTA and FQGTGA. CDR3 protein: CASSLSRRPYNEQFF. The DNA for the CDR3 is TGTGCCAGCAGCTTATCGAGGCGCCCCTACAATGAGCAGTTCTTC.

The chain has TRBV14 and TRBJ2-2; TRBD1 matches at 8 bases. The CDR3 runs 16 residues. Germline CDR1 reads SGHDN; CDR2 reads FVKESK. V lost 4 bases, J lost 2 bases, and 6 bases stayed unmatched. DNA of the CDR3: TGTGCCAGCAGCCCGGTCACAGGGGGTAACACCGGGGAGCTGTTTTTT. This sequence encodes CASSPVTGGNTGELFF.